The 27 T cell receptor beta chains below come from one sample, sequenced in a study of T cells after posttransplantation cyclophosphamide. Busulfan-fludarabine conditioning, marrow transplant, and cyclophosphamide on days +3 and +4 were administered. Clones were read by immunoSEQ multiplex PCR, and TCRdb kept only the in-frame ones, dropping some. The sample was found to contain 9,500 to 13,000 clones, and every one recurs. The material sequenced was PBMCs, taken after allogeneic stem cell transplant with posttransplant cyclophosphamide. The receptor source for this set is a female patient between 40 and 50 years old who received an allogeneic stem cell transplant from a related donor, was CMV-positive, and had no GVHD. Some T cells may originate from the graft donor.

Many counts were recorded for this clone. This chain joins TRBV19 and TRBJ1-1; D may be TRBD1 (6 bases). The ends were cut back, 9 bases at V and 0 bases at J, with 26 bases in the middle. This CDR3 has 18 residues. Per the germline V gene, CDR1 is LNHDA and CDR2 is SQIVND (reference sequence). CDR3: CASDPGFDRQVLNTEAFF. Written as DNA, the CDR3 is TGTGCCAGCGATCCGGGGTTTGACAGGCAAGTTCTGAACACTGAAGCTTTCTTT. Based on the CDR3 plus reference TRBV19 and TRBJ1-1, the full variable domain is DGGITQSPKYLFRKEGQNVTLSCEQNLNHDAMYWYRQDPGQGLRLIYYSQIVNDFQKGDIAEGYSVSREKKESFPLTVTSAQKNPTAFYLCASDPGFDRQVLNTEAFFGQGTRLTVV.

This clone has a count of ten or more. The chain couples TRBV5-5 to TRBJ2-7, with TRBD1 matching 10 bases. This CDR3 is built from 16 residues. The germline CDR1 and CDR2 sequences are SGHKS and YYEKEE (reference sequence). Trimming took 5 bases from V and 5 from J; bases not matched to a gene: 13. The CDR3, as DNA: TGTGCCAGCAGTTTAGCTCCCGGGACAGGGGTTCACGAGCAGTACTTC. This sequence encodes CASSLAPGTGVHEQYF.

In this sample, this clone turned up a few times. This chain connects TRBV6-1 to TRBJ1-1; D remains unclear. The ends were cut back, 10 bases at V and 10 bases at J, with 16 bases in the middle. The CDR3 totals 11 residues. Germline V CDR1 and CDR2: MNHNS, SASEGT. DNA for the CDR3: TGTGCCACCCTTAAGCGGGTACCAGCTTTCTTT. Protein sequence: CATLKRVPAFF.

This clone was picked up many times. The chain recombines TRBV5-1 with TRBJ1-6; D might be TRBD1 (6 bases). The ends were cut back, 3 bases at V and 8 bases at J, with 18 bases in the middle. The CDR3 has 16 amino acids. In germline, CDR1 is SGHRS, CDR2 YFSETQ. CDR3 sequence: CASSSNLQGDYSPLHF. CDR3 nucleotides: TGCGCCAGCAGCTCAAATTTACAGGGAGATTATTCACCCCTCCACTTT.

The V call is TRBV25-1, the J call TRBJ2-5; D may be TRBD2 (5 bases). Trimming pared 2 bases from V and 2 bases from J, leaving 12 bases between. The CDR3 length is 15 residues. Germline-derived CDR1 and CDR2 are MGHDK and SYGVNS. CDR3 nucleotides: TGTGCCAGCAGTGAACCCCTACTAGGACAAGAGACCCAGTACTTC. Translation gives CASSEPLLGQETQYF.

Ten or more counts support this clone. This chain links TRBV13 with TRBJ2-1; the D gene is possibly TRBD2 (6 bases). The CDR3 is made up of 14 amino acids. With 0 bases removed from V and 6 bases from J, the gap between germline ends came to 9 bases. CDR1 PRHDT and CDR2 FYEKMQ come from the germline V gene (reference sequence). CDR3 loop: CASSLGAGLNEQFF. CDR3 coding DNA: TGTGCCAGCAGCTTAGGAGCGGGCCTCAATGAGCAGTTCTTC.

This clone was detected ten times or more. V gene TRBV14 combines with J gene TRBJ2-1; TRBD1 matches 8 bases. Germline V gene lookup returns CDR1 SGHDN and CDR2 FVKESK. The CDR3 spans 14 residues. The junction had 5 bases not matched to a gene; V was cut back by 4 bases and J by 6 bases. CDR3 protein: CASSPRTGGNEQFF. CDR3 in DNA: TGTGCCAGCAGCCCCAGAACAGGGGGCAATGAGCAGTTCTTC.

This clone was observed at least ten times. The V and J genes are TRBV2 and TRBJ2-4, with 9 bases matching TRBD1. In germline, CDR1 is SNHLY, CDR2 FYNNEI. The CDR3 is 16 residues long. V lost 4 bases to trimming and J lost 1 base; unmatched junction nucleotides: 5. The CDR3, as DNA: TGTGCCAGCAGTGGGGGGACAGGGACGGCCAAAAACATTCAGTACTTC. Its protein product is CASSGGTGTAKNIQYF.

This clone was counted many times. The genes are TRBV5-6 and TRBJ2-7; 7 bases match TRBD1. The V and J ends lost 3 bases and 0 bases, in that order; junction bases with no gene match: 6. The CDR3 is 15 residues long. Germline assignment: CDR1 SGHDT and CDR2 YYEEEE. The CDR3: CASSYGQAGSYEQYF. The DNA for the CDR3 is TGTGCCAGCAGCTACGGACAGGCAGGCTCCTACGAGCAGTACTTC.

This clone occurred many times. The chain couples TRBV6-6 to TRBJ1-2; D may be TRBD1 (5 bases). V dropped 4 bases and J dropped 0 bases, with 12 bases sitting between them. The germline CDR1 and CDR2 sequences are MNHNY and SVGAGI (reference sequence). This CDR3 spans 15 amino acids. In nucleotides, the CDR3 is TGTGCCAGCAGTTTCAGACAGACCACTAACTATGGCTACACCTTC. Its translation: CASSFRQTTNYGYTF.

This clone was seen at least ten times. Additional DNA sequences in this sample encode the identical CDR3. The V call is TRBV9, the J call TRBJ2-7; D uncertain. Germline V gene data show CDR1 as SGDLS and CDR2 as YYNGEE. CDR3 size: 15 residues. The germline V and J ends were trimmed by 8 bases and 4 bases, with 22 bases remaining between them. DNA for the CDR3: TGTGCCAGTAGTTTCAAACAGAAGACGGCATACGAGCAGTACTTC. It encodes CASSFKQKTAYEQYF.

This clone was picked up many times. The gene calls are TRBV7-9 and TRBJ1-4; D is undetermined. This CDR3 comprises 14 residues. Trimming removed 8 bases at V and 5 bases at J, with 15 bases between. Germline CDR1 reads SEHNR; CDR2 reads FQNEAQ (reference sequence). The CDR3 DNA reads TGTGCCAGCTCACTCGGGTCTTACAATGAAAAACTGTTTTTT. Encoded protein: CASSLGSYNEKLFF. Full variable domain (remainder filled in from reference TRBV7-9 and TRBJ1-4): DTGVSQNPRHKITKRGQNVTFRCDPISEHNRLYWYRQTLGQGPEFLTYFQNEAQLEKSRLLSDRFSAERPKGSFSTLEIQRTEQGDSAMYLCASSLGSYNEKLFFGSGTQLSVL.

This clone was detected ten times or more. The J gene is TRBJ1-1, the V gene TRBV18, with D unclear. CDR1 and CDR2 (germline): KGHSH, LQKENI. The CDR3 consists of 15 residues. V was shortened by 4 bases and J by 0 bases, with 12 bases between the two germline ends. As DNA, the CDR3 is TGTGCCAGCTCACTGGCGGCAGCCATGAACACTGAAGCTTTCTTT. Translating gives CASSLAAAMNTEAFF.

This clone was recorded many times. V is TRBV9 and J is TRBJ2-2; 10 nucleotides match TRBD2. The CDR3 spans 18 residues. The trim removed 0 bases at V and 6 bases at J, leaving 11 bases unmatched. Germline CDR1 and CDR2: SGDLS and YYNGEE. The DNA for the CDR3 is TGTGCCAGCAGCGTAGGGTCCAGCGGGGGGGCGATTGCCGGGGAGCTGTTTTTT. Translated: CASSVGSSGGAIAGELFF.

This clone turned up a few times. This chain joins TRBV25-1 and TRBJ2-5; possibly TRBD2 for D (7 bases). Germline V CDR1 and CDR2: MGHDK, SYGVNS. Between the trimmed V and J ends, which lost 4 bases and 5 bases, there was a span of 17 bases. The CDR3 totals 15 residues. In DNA, the CDR3 is TGTGCCAGCAGTGCCCGGGGAGGGGGATTGGAGACCCAGTACTTC. Amino acids: CASSARGGGLETQYF.

This clone was seen ten or more times. This sequence joins TRBV12-3 or TRBV12-4 and TRBJ2-5, with D possibly TRBD1 on 7 matching bases. This CDR3 spans 14 amino acids. V lost 7 bases to trimming and J lost 3 bases, with 15 bases between them. CDR3 sequence reads: CASTQGGGEETQYF. The CDR3 coding sequence is TGTGCCAGCACCCAGGGGGGAGGTGAAGAGACCCAGTACTTC.

This clone has just a few counts. The V call is TRBV29-1, the J call TRBJ1-2; maybe TRBD1 (6 bases). Trimming stripped 3 bases from V and 5 bases from J, with 16 bases between. In germline, CDR1 is SQVTM, CDR2 ANQGSEA. This CDR3 is 14 amino acids long. CDR3 coding DNA: TGCAGCGTTGAGCGACTGGACAGCGTTTATGGCTACACCTTC. Translation gives CSVERLDSVYGYTF.

This clone was recorded at least ten times. The chain has TRBV25-1 and TRBJ1-1; tentatively, D is TRBD1 (5 bases). Trimming stripped 7 bases from V and 10 bases from J, with 19 bases between. The CDR3 totals 13 residues. The V gene's germline CDR1 is MGHDK and CDR2 SYGVNS. The CDR3 region has the DNA TGTGCCAGCACCGCTGAATTAGGGGCTGTAGCTTTCTTT. This gives the protein CASTAELGAVAFF.

This clone was seen many times. The chain carries TRBV7-2 and TRBJ2-2; possibly TRBD1 for D (5 bases). The CDR3 length is 17 residues. V was pared by 1 base and J by 2 bases, with 14 bases between. Germline lookup yields CDR1 SGHTA and CDR2 FQGNSA. CDR3 nucleotide sequence: TGTGCCAGCAGCTTAGAAAGGGCAGGGCTTAACACCGGGGAGCTGTTTTTT. This gives the protein CASSLERAGLNTGELFF.

This clone was counted many times. The genes are TRBV19 and TRBJ2-7; D not resolved. The CDR3 is made up of 14 amino acids. Trimming left V 0 bases short and J 1 base short, with 7 bases between. Per germline, CDR1 LNHDA and CDR2 SQIVND (reference sequence). The CDR3 loop reads CASSIDRRSYEQYF. CDR3 sequence (DNA): TGTGCCAGTAGTATAGATCGGCGGTCCTACGAGCAGTACTTC.

This clone was detected a few times. V is TRBV5-1 and J is TRBJ2-3; D may be TRBD1 (5 bases). This CDR3 spans 14 amino acids. CDR1 is SGHRS, CDR2 YFSETQ, per germline. V was trimmed by 0 bases and J by 4 bases, leaving 9 bases between them. In DNA, the CDR3 is TGCGCCAGCAGCTTGGGGACAACGGCAGATACGCAGTATTTT. This translates into CASSLGTTADTQYF.

This clone was picked up a small number of times. V usage is TRBV6-5 and J usage is TRBJ2-1; 9 bases agree with TRBD1. This CDR3 has 15 residues. V gave up 5 bases and J gave up 5 bases; unmatched junction bases: 7. Germline CDR1 is MNHEY and CDR2 is SVGAGI. CDR3 DNA sequence: TGTGCCAGCAGTCCCGGGACAGGGAGGAACAATGAGCAGTTCTTC. Protein product: CASSPGTGRNNEQFF.

This clone was seen at least ten times. V and J are TRBV5-1 and TRBJ2-1; 11 bases are a match to TRBD2. This CDR3 comprises 15 residues. V shed 0 bases and J 6 bases; nucleotides not matched to a gene: 2. Germline loops: CDR1 SGHRS, CDR2 YFSETQ. CDR3 DNA: TGCGCCAGCAGCTTGGCCGGGACTAGCGGCAATGAGCAGTTCTTC. The encoded protein is CASSLAGTSGNEQFF.

This clone was found many times. The chain carries TRBV6-5 and TRBJ1-3, with 7 bases aligning to TRBD1. The CDR3 contains 15 residues. V was pared by 6 bases and J by 2 bases, with 7 bases of the junction left unmatched. Germline V CDR1 and CDR2: MNHEY, SVGAGI. The CDR3 sequence is CASSLATGPGNTIYF. For the CDR3, the DNA is TGTGCCAGCAGCCTAGCGACAGGGCCTGGAAACACCATATATTTT.

This clone occurred many times. The gene calls are TRBV18 and TRBJ2-5, with 9 bases that match TRBD1. V gave up 6 bases and J gave up 4 bases; unmatched junction bases: 9. Germline CDR1 reads KGHSH; CDR2 reads LQKENI. This CDR3 contains 15 residues. In DNA form, the CDR3 reads TGTGCCAGCTCTACTGCCGGGACAGGGACAGAGACCCAGTACTTC. Its protein product is CASSTAGTGTETQYF.

This chain uses TRBV5-5 with TRBJ2-3; TRBD1 agrees at 11 bases. This CDR3 contains 14 residues. Germline V gene lookup returns CDR1 SGHKS and CDR2 YYEKEE (reference sequence). With V trimmed by 4 bases and J by 4 bases, 2 bases remained unmatched. CDR3 DNA sequence: TGTGCCAGCAGCAGGACAGGGGGCGCAGATACGCAGTATTTT. Its protein is CASSRTGGADTQYF. Combining the CDR3 with reference TRBV5-5 and TRBJ2-3 gives the whole variable domain DAGVTQSPTHLIKTRGQQVTLRCSPISGHKSVSWYQQVLGQGPQFIFQYYEKEERGRGNFPDRFSARQFPNYSSELNVNALLLGDSALYLCASSRTGGADTQYFGPGTRLTVL.

This clone occurred many times. The V call is TRBV27, the J call TRBJ1-1, with 7 bases aligning to TRBD1. The length of the CDR3 is 13 residues. Germline-derived CDR1 and CDR2 are MNHEY and SMNVEV (reference sequence). V shed 5 bases, J shed 7 bases, and the junction held 7 bases outside the gene matches. CDR3 sequence reads: CASSLTGSGEAFF. DNA of the CDR3: TGTGCCAGCAGTCTGACAGGGAGCGGTGAAGCTTTCTTT.